This T cell receptor (beta chain) emerged from a study of CD8+CD57+ T cells in acquired aplastic anemia. Only patients with CD8+CD57+ cell expansion on flow cytometry were chosen for sequencing. There was no therapy given to any patient before the blood sampling took place. This clonotype was counted at least ten times. V dropped 1 base and J dropped 8 bases, with 17 bases sitting between them. The CDR3 covers 15 residues. The germline V gene encodes CDR1 SEHNR and CDR2 FQNEAQ (reference sequence). Template material for TCR beta VDJ and CDR3 profiling consisted of genomic DNA. One entry per CDR3 protein results from TCRdb running MiXCR on the reads. The table lists about half a million distinct CDR3 sequences, approximately 33% of them singletons, with about 0.8% in the top ten.

The clonotype originates from a human donor with aplastic anemia. Sequencing was carried out using sorted CD4+, CD8+, or CD8+CD57+ T cells (not recorded which) from PBMCs. V gene TRBV7-9 combines with J gene TRBJ1-2; possible D gene TRBD1, 5 bases. The CDR3 spells CASSLVGGPNWGYTF. CDR3 coding DNA: TGTGCCAGCAGCTTAGTCGGGGGACCCAATTGGGGCTACACCTTC. The full variable domain, with the rest looked up from reference TRBV7-9 and TRBJ1-2, is DTGVSQNPRHKITKRGQNVTFRCDPISEHNRLYWYRQTLGQGPEFLTYFQNEAQLEKSRLLSDRFSAERPKGSFSTLEIQRTEQGDSAMYLCASSLVGGPNWGYTFGSGTRLTVV.